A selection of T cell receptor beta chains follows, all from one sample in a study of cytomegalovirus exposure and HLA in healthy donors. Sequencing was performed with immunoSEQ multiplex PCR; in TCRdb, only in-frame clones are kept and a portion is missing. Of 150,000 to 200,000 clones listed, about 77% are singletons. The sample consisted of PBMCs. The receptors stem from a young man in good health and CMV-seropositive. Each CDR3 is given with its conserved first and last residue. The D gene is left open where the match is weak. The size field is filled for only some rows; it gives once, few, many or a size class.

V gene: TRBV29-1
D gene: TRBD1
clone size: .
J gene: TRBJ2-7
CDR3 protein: CSVPKGQGGDYYEQYF
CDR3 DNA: TGCAGCGTTCCCAAGGGACAGGGAGGCGATTACTACGAGCAGTACTTC

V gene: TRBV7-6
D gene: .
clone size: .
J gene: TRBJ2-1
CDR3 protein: CASSLRDNEQFF
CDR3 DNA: TGTGCCAGCAGCTTACGGGACAATGAGCAGTTCTTC

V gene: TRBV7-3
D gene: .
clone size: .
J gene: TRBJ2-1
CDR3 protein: CASSPLGQGHNEQFF
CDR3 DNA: TGTGCCAGCAGCCCCCTTGGTCAGGGGCATAATGAGCAGTTCTTC

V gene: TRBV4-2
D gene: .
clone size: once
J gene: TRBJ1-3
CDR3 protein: CASREAGGNTIYF
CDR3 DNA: TGTGCCAGCCGAGAAGCGGGGGGAAACACCATATATTTT

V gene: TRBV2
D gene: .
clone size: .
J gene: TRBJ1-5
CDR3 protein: CASSGPRTQNQPQHF
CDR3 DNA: TGTGCCAGCAGCGGACCAAGGACACAAAATCAGCCCCAGCATTTT

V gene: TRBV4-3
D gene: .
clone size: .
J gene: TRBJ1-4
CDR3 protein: CASRSKADSAEKLFF
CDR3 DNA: TGCGCCAGCAGGTCTAAAGCGGACAGTGCTGAAAAACTGTTTTTT

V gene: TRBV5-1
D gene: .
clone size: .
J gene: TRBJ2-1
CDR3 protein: CASSSGQNGPLHEQFF
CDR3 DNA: TGCGCCAGCAGCTCAGGACAGAATGGCCCTCTGCATGAGCAGTTCTTC

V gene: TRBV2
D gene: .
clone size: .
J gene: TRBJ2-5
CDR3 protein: CASSDPRARDPNF
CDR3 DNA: TGTGCCAGCAGTGACCCACGGGCGCGGGACCCCAACTTC

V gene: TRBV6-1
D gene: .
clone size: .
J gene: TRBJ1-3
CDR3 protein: CASTGSGNTIYF
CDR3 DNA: TGTGCCAGCACAGGGTCTGGAAACACCATATATTTT

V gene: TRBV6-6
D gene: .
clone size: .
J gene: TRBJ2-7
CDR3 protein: CASSYGLDAQYF
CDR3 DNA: TGTGCCAGCAGTTACGGACTCGACGCGCAGTACTTC

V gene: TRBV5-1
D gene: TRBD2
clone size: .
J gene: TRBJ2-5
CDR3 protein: CASSVASGRSGETQYF
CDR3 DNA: TGCGCCAGCAGTGTGGCTAGCGGGAGATCGGGAGAGACCCAGTACTTC

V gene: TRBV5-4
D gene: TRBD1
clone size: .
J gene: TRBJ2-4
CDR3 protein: CASSSGQEPNIQYF
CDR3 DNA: TGTGCCAGCAGCTCCGGACAGGAACCAAACATTCAGTACTTC

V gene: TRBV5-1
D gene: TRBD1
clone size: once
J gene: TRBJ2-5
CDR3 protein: CASSLWGTGVNQETQYF
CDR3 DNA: TGCGCCAGCAGCTTGTGGGGCACAGGGGTGAATCAAGAGACCCAGTACTTC

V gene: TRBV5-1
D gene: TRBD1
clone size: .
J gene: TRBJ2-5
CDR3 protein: CASSLAGTGEGETQYF
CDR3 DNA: TGCGCCAGCAGCTTGGCCGGGACAGGGGAGGGGGAGACCCAGTACTTC

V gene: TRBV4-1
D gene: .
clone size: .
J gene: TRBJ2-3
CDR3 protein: CASSQIGLVGGPGTDTQYF
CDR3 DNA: TGCGCCAGCAGCCAAATCGGACTAGTGGGGGGGCCGGGCACAGATACGCAGTATTTT

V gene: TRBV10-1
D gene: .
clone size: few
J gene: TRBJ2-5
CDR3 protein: CASSYRGGKTQYF
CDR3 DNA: TGCGCCAGCAGTTATAGGGGCGGGAAGACCCAGTACTTC

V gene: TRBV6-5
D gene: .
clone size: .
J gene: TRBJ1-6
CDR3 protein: CASTPRQGFNSPLHF
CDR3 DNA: TGTGCCAGCACCCCCAGGCAGGGGTTTAATTCACCCCTCCACTTT

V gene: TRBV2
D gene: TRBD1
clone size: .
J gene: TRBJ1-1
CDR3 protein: CASSEGGQGWTEAFF
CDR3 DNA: TGTGCCAGCAGTGAAGGGGGACAGGGGTGGACTGAAGCTTTCTTT

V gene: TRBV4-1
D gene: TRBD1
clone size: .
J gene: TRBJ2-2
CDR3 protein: CASSQRQGSTGELFF
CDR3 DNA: TGCGCCAGCAGCCAACGACAGGGCTCCACCGGGGAGCTGTTTTTT

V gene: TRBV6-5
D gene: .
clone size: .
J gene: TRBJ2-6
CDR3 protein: CASSGGYGANVLTF
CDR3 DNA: TGTGCCAGCAGTGGGGGCTACGGGGCCAACGTCCTGACTTTC

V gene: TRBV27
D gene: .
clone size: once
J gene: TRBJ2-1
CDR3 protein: CASSLSGVVNEQFF
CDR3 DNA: TGTGCCAGCAGTTTATCCGGGGTGGTCAATGAGCAGTTCTTC

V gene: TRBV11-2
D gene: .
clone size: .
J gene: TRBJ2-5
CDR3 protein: CASSLESEGAQYF
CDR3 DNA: TGTGCCAGCAGCTTAGAAAGTGAGGGGGCCCAGTACTTC

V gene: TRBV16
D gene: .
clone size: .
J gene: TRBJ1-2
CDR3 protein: CASSQFLAGLDGYTF
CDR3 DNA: TGTGCCAGCAGCCAATTTTTGGCGGGGCTGGATGGCTACACCTTC

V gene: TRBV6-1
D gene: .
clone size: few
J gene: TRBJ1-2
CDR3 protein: CASTIGSRQPYGYTF
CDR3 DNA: TGTGCCAGCACCATTGGTTCTCGACAGCCTTATGGCTACACCTTC

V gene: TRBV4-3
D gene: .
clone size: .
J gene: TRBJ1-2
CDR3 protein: CASSQDGGRLYGYTF
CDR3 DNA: TGCGCCAGCAGCCAAGATGGAGGTCGGCTCTATGGCTACACCTTC

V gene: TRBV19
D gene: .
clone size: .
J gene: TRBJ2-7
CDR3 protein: CASSMLGGEQYF
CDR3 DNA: TGTGCCAGTAGTATGTTGGGAGGCGAGCAGTACTTC

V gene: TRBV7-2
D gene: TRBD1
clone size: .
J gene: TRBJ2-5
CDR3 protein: CASSSLYRGLIQYF
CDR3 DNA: TGTGCCAGCAGCTCCCTTTACAGGGGATTGATCCAGTACTTC

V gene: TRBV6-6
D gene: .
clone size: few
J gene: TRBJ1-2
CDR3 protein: CASSYQGLDGYTF
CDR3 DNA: TGTGCCAGCAGTTACCAGGGTTTGGATGGCTACACCTTC

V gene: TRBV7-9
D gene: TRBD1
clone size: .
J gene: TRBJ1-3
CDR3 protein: CASSSPQGAGNTIYF
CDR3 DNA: TGTGCCAGCAGTTCGCCCCAGGGGGCTGGAAACACCATATATTTT

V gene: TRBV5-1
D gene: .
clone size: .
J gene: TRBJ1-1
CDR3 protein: CASSLVSLNTEAFF
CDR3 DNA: TGCGCCAGCAGCTTGGTGTCATTGAACACTGAAGCTTTCTTT

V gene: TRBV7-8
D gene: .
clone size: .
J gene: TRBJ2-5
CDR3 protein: CASSSHGGGPYKETQYF
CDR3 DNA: TGTGCCAGCAGCTCCCATGGTGGGGGCCCATACAAAGAGACCCAGTACTTC

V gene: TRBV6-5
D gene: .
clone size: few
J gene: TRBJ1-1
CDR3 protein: CASRPGTLNTEAFF
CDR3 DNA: TGTGCCAGCAGGCCAGGGACATTGAACACTGAAGCTTTCTTT

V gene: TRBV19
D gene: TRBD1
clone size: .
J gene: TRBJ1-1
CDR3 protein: CASSISIGTGGFGAFF
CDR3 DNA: TGTGCCAGTAGTATTAGTATCGGGACAGGGGGTTTTGGAGCTTTCTTT